Presented here are 23 T cell receptor beta chains from one specimen sequenced in a study of graft-versus-host responses after intestinal transplantation. Assay: immunoSEQ multiplex PCR; the TCRdb copy retains only in-frame clones and omits some. The sample gives 49,000 or so clones, just under 95% of which show up once; roughly 6% is in the top ten. The sample was PBMCs, taken 750 to 800 days after a first intestinal transplant, on the day of a second. The receptor source for this set is a human patient who received an intestinal transplant, so some T cells may come from the graft donor.

The rearrangement joins TRBV19 to TRBJ2-1; D ambiguous. This CDR3 spans 11 amino acids. CDR1 and CDR2 (germline): LNHDA, SQIVND (reference sequence). V shed 5 bases and J shed 10 bases, with 9 bases lying between them. The CDR3: CASSFYGEQFF. Written as DNA, the CDR3 is TGTGCCAGTAGTTTTTACGGGGAGCAGTTCTTC.

This chain uses TRBV27 with TRBJ2-2, with 10 bases lining up with TRBD1. CDR1 is MNHEY, CDR2 SMNVEV, per germline (reference sequence). This CDR3 is built from 16 residues. The V gene end was trimmed by 6 bases and the J gene end by 2 bases; junction bases not matched to a gene: 6. The CDR3 nucleotides are TGTGCCAGCAGCACGGGGGACAGGGGAAACACCGGGGAGCTGTTTTTT. Amino acid sequence: CASSTGDRGNTGELFF.

This clone was picked up one time. This chain connects TRBV4-1 to TRBJ2-7; TRBD2 matches 11 bases. Trimming removed 4 bases from V and 6 bases from J; junction bases left unmatched: 5. The CDR3 spans 14 residues. Germline values: CDR1 MGHRA, CDR2 YSYEKL. The CDR3: CASSPTSGSFEQYF. The CDR3 DNA follows: TGCGCCAGCAGCCCTACTAGCGGGAGTTTCGAGCAGTACTTC.

The V gene is TRBV19, the J gene TRBJ1-2; TRBD1 is a possible D gene (6 bases). CDR1 and CDR2 (germline): LNHDA, SQIVND (reference sequence). The CDR3 extends over 19 amino acids. The V gene lost 4 bases and the J gene lost 4 bases, with 28 bases spanning the gap. CDR3 DNA sequence: TGTGCCAGTAGTACCTACACGGAACTACAGGGTGGGGCCCTCTATGGCTACACCTTC. Translation: CASSTYTELQGGALYGYTF.

The chain links TRBV19 to TRBJ2-2, with TRBD1 matching 12 bases. The ends lost 0 bases at V and 5 bases at J; junction bases unmatched: 10. Looked up from germline, CDR1 is LNHDA and CDR2 is SQIVND (reference sequence). The CDR3 has 19 residues. CDR3 sequence: CASSIDPWGTGGRTGELFF. DNA of the CDR3: TGTGCCAGTAGTATAGACCCCTGGGGGACAGGGGGCCGTACCGGGGAGCTGTTTTTT. Full variable domain (remainder filled in from reference TRBV19 and TRBJ2-2): DGGITQSPKYLFRKEGQNVTLSCEQNLNHDAMYWYRQDPGQGLRLIYYSQIVNDFQKGDIAEGYSVSREKKESFPLTVTSAQKNPTAFYLCASSIDPWGTGGRTGELFFGEGSRLTVL.

V usage is TRBV7-3 and J usage is TRBJ2-3; 8 bases line up with TRBD2. The V gene's germline CDR1 is SGHTA and CDR2 FQGTGA. This CDR3 contains 15 residues. V gave up 6 bases and J gave up 4 bases; unmatched junction bases: 9. CDR3 DNA: TGTGCCAGCAGTCCAAGAGCGGGAGCGGCAGATACGCAGTATTTT. Translated: CASSPRAGAADTQYF.

This clone showed up just once. The chain recombines TRBV5-4 with TRBJ1-1; 9 nucleotides match TRBD1. CDR1 and CDR2 (germline): SGHNT, YYREEE (reference sequence). This CDR3 region has 16 residues. V was pared by 4 bases and J by 6 bases, with 13 bases of the junction left unmatched. The CDR3 region is CASSPPGQGRVAEAFF. For the CDR3, the DNA is TGTGCCAGCAGCCCGCCGGGACAGGGAAGGGTTGCTGAAGCTTTCTTT.

This CDR3 reads CASSPRAGGINTGELFF. In DNA form, the CDR3 reads TGTGCCAGCAGCCCCCGAGCGGGAGGGATTAACACCGGGGAGCTGTTTTTT. This rearrangement joins TRBV7-3 to TRBJ2-2; the match to TRBD2 covers 10 bases. V dropped 5 bases and J dropped 2; count of bases not matched to a gene: 8. Looked up from germline, CDR1 is SGHTA and CDR2 is FQGTGA. The CDR3 runs 17 residues.

This clone was detected a few times. The chain links TRBV5-1 to TRBJ2-4; D possibly corresponds to TRBD1 (6 bases). Per germline, CDR1 SGHRS and CDR2 YFSETQ. The CDR3 runs to 15 residues. The ends were cut back, 0 bases at V and 3 bases at J, with 10 bases in the middle. This CDR3 reads CASSLGTGLKNIQYF. CDR3 nucleotides: TGCGCCAGCAGCTTGGGTACAGGGCTCAAAAACATTCAGTACTTC.

This clone was seen a few times. The gene calls are TRBV7-9 and TRBJ1-2, with D perhaps matching TRBD1 (5 bases). The CDR3 spans 13 residues. Germline assignment: CDR1 SEHNR and CDR2 FQNEAQ (reference sequence). Trimming took off 1 base at V and 4 bases at J, with 7 bases between the two ends. In nucleotides, the CDR3 is TGTGCCAGCAGCTTAGGAGACAGCTATGGCTACACCTTC. Translating gives CASSLGDSYGYTF.

The chain employs TRBV10-2 and TRBJ2-7, with TRBD1 identical over 7 bases. CDR1 WSHSY and CDR2 SAAADI come from the germline V gene. The CDR3 runs 17 residues. Losses at the gene ends were 7 bases for V and 1 base for J; bases not matched to a gene: 16. The CDR3 region is CASNDRRGTANSYEQYF. CDR3 DNA: TGCGCCAGCAATGATCGTCGTGGGACAGCGAATTCCTACGAGCAGTACTTC.

This chain connects TRBV7-2 to TRBJ2-1; TRBD2 aligns across 8 bases. V dropped 5 bases and J dropped 3; count of bases not matched to a gene: 6. The CDR3 extends over 15 amino acids. Germline CDR1 reads SGHTA; CDR2 reads FQGNSA. Written as DNA, the CDR3 is TGTGCCAGCAGCGTGCGGGAGGCTTTCTACAATGAGCAGTTCTTC. Translating gives CASSVREAFYNEQFF. The variable domain in full, completed from reference TRBV7-2 and TRBJ2-1, reads GAGVSQSPSNKVTEKGKDVELRCDPISGHTALYWYRQSLGQGLEFLIYFQGNSAPDKSGLPSDRFSAERTGGSVSTLTIQRTQQEDSAVYLCASSVREAFYNEQFFGPGTRLTVL.

V and J are TRBV2 and TRBJ1-5, with TRBD1 as a possible D gene (6 bases). The V and J ends lost 3 bases and 6 bases respectively, with 9 bases between them. The V gene's germline CDR1 is SNHLY and CDR2 FYNNEI. This CDR3 spans 13 amino acids. The CDR3 region has the DNA TGTGCCAGCAGTGAGGGGGCCGGTCAGCCCCAGCATTTT. It is translated as CASSEGAGQPQHF.

This sequence joins TRBV7-2 and TRBJ2-7; 7 bases map to TRBD2. Germline values: CDR1 SGHTA, CDR2 FQGNSA. V lost 5 bases, J lost 6 bases, and 10 bases stayed unmatched. The CDR3 is 14 residues long. Here the CDR3 reads CASSTLAAPSEQYF. DNA of the CDR3: TGTGCCAGCAGCACCCTAGCGGCCCCTTCCGAGCAGTACTTC.

This chain joins TRBV7-9 and TRBJ2-3; D possibly corresponds to TRBD2 (5 bases). The CDR3 spans 14 residues. V lost 3 bases to trimming and J lost 6 bases, with 13 bases between them. The V gene's germline CDR1 is SEHNR and CDR2 FQNEAQ (reference sequence). The CDR3 reads CASSLVGSGDTQYF. DNA of the CDR3: TGTGCCAGCAGCTTGGTAGGGAGTGGGGATACGCAGTATTTT.

In this sample, this clone turned up once. The chain is built from TRBV7-8 and TRBJ2-7, with D tentatively TRBD2 (6 bases). This CDR3 has 16 amino acids. Germline values: CDR1 SGHVS, CDR2 FQNEAQ. Trimming pared 5 bases from V and 0 bases from J, leaving 17 bases between. The CDR3 protein is CASSLSKAGSSYEQYF. In nucleotides, the CDR3 is TGTGCCAGCAGCCTCAGCAAGGCGGGGAGCTCCTACGAGCAGTACTTC.

This sequence joins TRBV4-1 and TRBJ2-2; 11 nucleotides line up with TRBD1. CDR3 length equals 16 residues. The trim removed 4 bases at V and 5 bases at J, leaving 6 bases unmatched. Germline values: CDR1 MGHRA, CDR2 YSYEKL. For the CDR3, the DNA is TGCGCCAGCAGCCTAACCGGGACAGGGGGGACCGGGGAGCTGTTTTTT. It is translated as CASSLTGTGGTGELFF.

V is TRBV2 and J is TRBJ2-3; 7 bases fit TRBD2. This CDR3 region has 13 residues. Germline CDR1 is SNHLY and CDR2 is FYNNEI. V lost 3 bases, J lost 6 bases, and 3 bases stayed unmatched. The CDR3 loop is CASSDALADTQYF. In DNA form, the CDR3 reads TGTGCCAGCAGTGACGCACTAGCGGATACGCAGTATTTT.

The V gene is TRBV19, the J gene TRBJ1-2; weak D call: TRBD1 (5 bases). CDR3 length: 13 residues. Germline CDR1 is LNHDA and CDR2 is SQIVND (reference sequence). V dropped 10 bases and J dropped 7 bases, with 19 bases sitting between them. CDR3 coding DNA: TGTGCCACCCATCCGGGCAGGGTGGGTGGCTACACCTTC. Encoded protein: CATHPGRVGGYTF.

V is TRBV18 and J is TRBJ2-7; D not certain. Per germline, CDR1 KGHSH and CDR2 LQKENI. Trimming removed 2 bases at V and 1 base at J, with 9 bases between. The CDR3 sequence is 14 residues long. Written as DNA, the CDR3 is TGTGCCAGCTCACCAAATCGAGCTTCCTACGAGCAGTACTTC. Translating gives CASSPNRASYEQYF.

The chain combines TRBV6-5 with TRBJ1-1; 7 nucleotides agree with TRBD1. Germline V gives CDR1 MNHEY, CDR2 SVGAGI. The J segment lost 4 bases and the V segment lost 5 bases, leaving 4 bases of the junction unmatched. This CDR3 contains 13 residues. This chain's CDR3 is CASSQGGVTEAFF. The CDR3 nucleotides are TGTGCCAGCAGTCAGGGGGGGGTCACTGAAGCTTTCTTT.

The chain couples TRBV11-2 to TRBJ1-5; a weak D match, TRBD1 (5 bases). The CDR3 runs 14 residues. In germline, CDR1 is SGHAT, CDR2 FQNNGV. The V gene lost 0 bases and the J gene lost 2 bases, with 5 bases spanning the gap. The CDR3 sequence is CASSLDRGNQPQHF. For the CDR3, the DNA is TGTGCCAGCAGCTTAGACAGGGGCAATCAGCCCCAGCATTTT.

By its share, this clone is medium-sized. The chain uses TRBV6-4 and TRBJ2-1; tentative D call: TRBD2 (7 bases). Germline CDR1 MRHNA, CDR2 SNTAGT. This CDR3 is built from 16 residues. Trimming removed 0 bases at V and 2 bases at J, with 11 bases between. The CDR3 region has the DNA TGTGCCAGCAGTGACTCGCCGGGGGGCCCCTACAATGAGCAGTTCTTC. Translation gives CASSDSPGGPYNEQFF.